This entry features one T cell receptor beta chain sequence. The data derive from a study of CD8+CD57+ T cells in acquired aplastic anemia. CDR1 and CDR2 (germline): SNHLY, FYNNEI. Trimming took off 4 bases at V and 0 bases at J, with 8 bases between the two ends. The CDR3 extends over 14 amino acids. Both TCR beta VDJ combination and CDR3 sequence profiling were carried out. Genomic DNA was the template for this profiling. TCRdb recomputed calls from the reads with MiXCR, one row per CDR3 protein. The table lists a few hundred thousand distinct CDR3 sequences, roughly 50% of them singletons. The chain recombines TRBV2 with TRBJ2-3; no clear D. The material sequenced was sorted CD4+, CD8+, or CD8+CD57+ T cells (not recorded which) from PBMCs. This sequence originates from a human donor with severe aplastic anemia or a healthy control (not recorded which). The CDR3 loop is CASSVSHSTDTQYF. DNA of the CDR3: TGTGCCAGCAGTGTCAGCCATAGCACAGATACGCAGTATTTT.